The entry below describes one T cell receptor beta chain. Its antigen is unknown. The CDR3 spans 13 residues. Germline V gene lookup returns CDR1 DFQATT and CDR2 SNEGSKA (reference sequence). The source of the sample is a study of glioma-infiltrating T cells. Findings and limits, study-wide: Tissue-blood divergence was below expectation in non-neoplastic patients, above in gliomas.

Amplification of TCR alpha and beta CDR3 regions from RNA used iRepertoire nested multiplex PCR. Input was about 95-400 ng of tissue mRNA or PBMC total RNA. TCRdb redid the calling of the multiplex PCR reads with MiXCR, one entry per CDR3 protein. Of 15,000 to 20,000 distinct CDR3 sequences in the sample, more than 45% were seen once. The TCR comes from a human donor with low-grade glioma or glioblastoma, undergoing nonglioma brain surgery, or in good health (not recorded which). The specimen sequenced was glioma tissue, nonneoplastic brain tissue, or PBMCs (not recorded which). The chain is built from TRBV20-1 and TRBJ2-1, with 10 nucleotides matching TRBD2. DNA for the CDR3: TGCAGCGCGGGACTAGCGAGGGCCAATGAGCAGTTCTTC. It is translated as CSAGLARANEQFF.